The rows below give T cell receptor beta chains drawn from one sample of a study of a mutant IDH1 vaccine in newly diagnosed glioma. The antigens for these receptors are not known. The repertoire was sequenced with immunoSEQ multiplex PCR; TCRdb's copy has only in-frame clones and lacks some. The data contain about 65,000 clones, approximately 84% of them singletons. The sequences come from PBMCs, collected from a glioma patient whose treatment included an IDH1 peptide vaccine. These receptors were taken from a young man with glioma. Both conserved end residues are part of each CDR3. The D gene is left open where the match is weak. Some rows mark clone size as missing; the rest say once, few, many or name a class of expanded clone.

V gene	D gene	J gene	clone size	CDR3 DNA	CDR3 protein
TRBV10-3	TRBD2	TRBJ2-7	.	TGTGCCATCAGCGACCCTGGGACTAGCGGGTACGAGCAGTACTTC	CAISDPGTSGYEQYF
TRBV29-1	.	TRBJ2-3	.	TGCAGCTGTATTGGGGCCCGTAACACAGATACGCAGTATTTT	CSCIGARNTDTQYF
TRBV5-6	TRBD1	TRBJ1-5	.	TGTGCCAGCAGCCGAACCGGGACAGGGGAAAATCAGCCCCAGCATTTT	CASSRTGTGENQPQHF
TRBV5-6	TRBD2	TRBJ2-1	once	TGTGCCAGCAGCTTGGTGGCTAGCGGCTACAATGAGCAGTTCTTC	CASSLVASGYNEQFF
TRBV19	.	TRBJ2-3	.	TGTGCCAGTAGTATAGCTGGGGCAGATACGCAGTATTTT	CASSIAGADTQYF
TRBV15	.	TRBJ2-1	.	TGTGCCACCAGCAGAGATCTCCCAGCAAGCTCCTACAATGAGCAGTTCTTC	CATSRDLPASSYNEQFF
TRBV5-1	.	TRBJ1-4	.	TGCGCCAGCAGCTTGGGGACAGCGGGAGAAAAACTGTTTTTT	CASSLGTAGEKLFF
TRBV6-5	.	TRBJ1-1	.	TGTGCCAGCAGTTACTCGTCCGGGTACGACACTGAAGCTTTCTTT	CASSYSSGYDTEAFF
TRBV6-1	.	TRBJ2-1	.	TGTGCCAGCAGTGGGACAGAGTACAATGAGCAGTTCTTC	CASSGTEYNEQFF
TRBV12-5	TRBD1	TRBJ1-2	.	TGTGCTAGTGGTTTTGCGGGACAGGGGGCCTCTGGCTACACCTTC	CASGFAGQGASGYTF
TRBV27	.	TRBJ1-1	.	TGTGCCAGCAGTGCAACGGTGCCCACTGAAGCTTTCTTT	CASSATVPTEAFF
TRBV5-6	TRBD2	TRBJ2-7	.	TGTGCCAGCAGTTCCCTCGGGAGCGGGGCTCCCTACGAGCAGTACTTC	CASSSLGSGAPYEQYF
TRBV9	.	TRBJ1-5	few	TGTGCCAGCAGCATCCATTCGAAGGGTGCAGGGCAGGGCAATCAGCCCCAGCATTTT	CASSIHSKGAGQGNQPQHF
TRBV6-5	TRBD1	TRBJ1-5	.	TGTGCCAGCAGCCTCGACAGGGGTGGTCAGCCCCAGCATTTT	CASSLDRGGQPQHF
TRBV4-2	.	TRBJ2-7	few	TGTGCCAGCAGCCAAGGAGACTACTCCCCTGGGAACGAGCAGTACTTC	CASSQGDYSPGNEQYF
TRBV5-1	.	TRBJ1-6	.	TGCGCCAGCAGCTTGGGAACAGGGAAGGCTAATTCACCCCTCCACTTT	CASSLGTGKANSPLHF
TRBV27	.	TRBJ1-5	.	TGTGCCAGCAGTGCGGGGGACCCCGAAGGGAACCAGCCCCAGCATTTT	CASSAGDPEGNQPQHF
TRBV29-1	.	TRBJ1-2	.	TGCAGCGGCCGTAATTCAGGTGGCTACACCTTC	CSGRNSGGYTF
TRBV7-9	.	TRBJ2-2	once	TGTGCCAGCAGCCCGGACACCTACACCGGGGAGCTGTTTTTT	CASSPDTYTGELFF
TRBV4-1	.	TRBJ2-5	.	TGCGCCAGCAGCTGGAGTAGGGCGGCCCAAGAGACCCAGTACTTC	CASSWSRAAQETQYF
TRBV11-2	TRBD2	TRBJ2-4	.	TGTGCCAGCAGCTTCGGACTAGCGGGGACAAACATTCAGTACTTC	CASSFGLAGTNIQYF
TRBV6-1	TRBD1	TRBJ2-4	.	TGTGCCAGCAGTGAACTCGGGACAGCGAGGATTCAGTACTTC	CASSELGTARIQYF
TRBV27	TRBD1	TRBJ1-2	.	TGTGCCAGCAGTTACGGGACAGGGCAAGGCTACACCTTC	CASSYGTGQGYTF
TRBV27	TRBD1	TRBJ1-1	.	TGTGCCAGCAGGCAACAGGGGTACACTGAAGCTTTCTTT	CASRQQGYTEAFF
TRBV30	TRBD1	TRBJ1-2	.	TGTGCCTGGAGCCTCCTGGGACAGGGGGACTATGGCTACACCTTC	CAWSLLGQGDYGYTF
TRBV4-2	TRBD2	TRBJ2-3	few	TGTGCCAGCAGCCAAGATCTAGCGGGGGGAACAGATACGCAGTATTTT	CASSQDLAGGTDTQYF
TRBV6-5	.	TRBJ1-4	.	TGTGCCAGCAGTTACGGGGCAGGGTGGGAAAAACTGTTTTTT	CASSYGAGWEKLFF
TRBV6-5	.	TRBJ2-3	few	TGTGCCAGCAGTTACTTCGCAGCCTCGGGGACAGATACGCAGTATTTT	CASSYFAASGTDTQYF
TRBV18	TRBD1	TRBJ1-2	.	TGTGCCAGCTCACCACCGGGACAGGGGAACGGCTACACCTTC	CASSPPGQGNGYTF
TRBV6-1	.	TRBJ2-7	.	TGTGCCAGCAGCTTAGACTTCCTCTCCTACGAGCAGTACTTC	CASSLDFLSYEQYF
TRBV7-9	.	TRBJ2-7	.	TGTGCCAGCAGCCTAACGAGGGGTCTCTCCTACGAGCAGTACTTC	CASSLTRGLSYEQYF
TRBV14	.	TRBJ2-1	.	TGTGCCAGCAGTCTAGACAGGTACAATGAGCAGTTCTTC	CASSLDRYNEQFF
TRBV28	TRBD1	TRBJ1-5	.	TGTGCCAGCAGTCGAAACAGGGGTCAGCCCCAGCATTTT	CASSRNRGQPQHF
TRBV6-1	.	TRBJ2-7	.	TGTGCCAGCATTCGGGACACGGGCTCCTACGAGCAGTACTTC	CASIRDTGSYEQYF
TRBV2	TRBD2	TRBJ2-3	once	TGTGCCAGCAGTGGGACTAGCGGGGGGCCTTATACGCAGTATTTT	CASSGTSGGPYTQYF
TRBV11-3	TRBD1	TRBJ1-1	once	TGTGCCAGTCAGGGACAGGGGGATACTGAAGCTTTCTTT	CASQGQGDTEAFF
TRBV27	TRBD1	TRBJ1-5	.	TGTGCCAGCAGTTGGGACAGGGCGGGCAATCAGCCCCAGCATTTT	CASSWDRAGNQPQHF
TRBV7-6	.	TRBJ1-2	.	TGTGCCAGCAGCCCCTCCACGGGGTGGGGGGTCTATGGCTACACCTTC	CASSPSTGWGVYGYTF
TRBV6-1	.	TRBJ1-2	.	TGTGCCAGCAGTGAAGGGACACCCGCTAACTATGGCTACACCTTC	CASSEGTPANYGYTF
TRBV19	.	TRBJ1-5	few	TGTGCCAGTAACCTTCTTTCAAGAGGGTTCAATCAGCCCCAGCATTTT	CASNLLSRGFNQPQHF
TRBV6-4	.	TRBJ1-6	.	TGTGCCAGCAGTGTGGAGGAGGATTCACCCCTCCACTTT	CASSVEEDSPLHF
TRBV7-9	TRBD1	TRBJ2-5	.	TGTGCCAGCAGCCCCCGTCGACAGGGAGTCCAAGAGACCCAGTACTTC	CASSPRRQGVQETQYF
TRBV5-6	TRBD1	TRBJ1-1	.	TGTGCCAGCAGCCTCGGGACAGGGAGGGGAGCTTTCTTT	CASSLGTGRGAFF
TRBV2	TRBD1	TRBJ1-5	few	TGTGCCAGCAGTGCAGGGGGAATCAATCAGCCCCAGCATTTT	CASSAGGINQPQHF
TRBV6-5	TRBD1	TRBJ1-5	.	TGTGCCAGCAGCAGGACAGGGGGAAGCAATCAGCCCCAGCATTTT	CASSRTGGSNQPQHF
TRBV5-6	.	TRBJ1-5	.	TGTGCCAGCAGCTTGGGACGTTATCAGCCCCAGCATTTT	CASSLGRYQPQHF
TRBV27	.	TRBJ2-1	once	TGTGCCAGCAGTTTATTAGGGACAAGGAGTTACAATGAGCAGTTCTTC	CASSLLGTRSYNEQFF
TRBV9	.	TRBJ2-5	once	TGTGCCAGCAGCGCCACAGGGTTGGGGGTGACCCAGTACTTC	CASSATGLGVTQYF
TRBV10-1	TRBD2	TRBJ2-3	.	TGCGCCAGCAGGGGACTAGCGGCTCGGGAGGATACGCAGTATTTT	CASRGLAAREDTQYF
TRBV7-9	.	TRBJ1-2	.	TGTGCCAGCAGCTCACAACGTTATAGCACCGGGCGTAGGGGGTATGGCTACACCTTC	CASSSQRYSTGRRGYGYTF
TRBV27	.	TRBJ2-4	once	TGTGCCAGCAGTTTATATCAAGCAGGGCAAGCCAAAAACATTCAGTACTTC	CASSLYQAGQAKNIQYF
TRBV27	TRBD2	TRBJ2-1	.	TGTGCCAGCAGTTTATCGACAGCGACCGGGACTAGCGGTGTTTACAATGAGCAGTTCTTC	CASSLSTATGTSGVYNEQFF
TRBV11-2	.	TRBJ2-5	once	TGTGCCAGCAGCTTGATAGGGGTGAAGCGAGAGACCCAGTACTTC	CASSLIGVKRETQYF
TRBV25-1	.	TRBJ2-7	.	TGTGCCAGCAGTGAATTTTACAGGAGTCACGAGCAGTACTTC	CASSEFYRSHEQYF
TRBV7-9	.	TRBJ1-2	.	TGTGCCAGCGTTCCCGTCGGGACCTTCAACTATGGCTACACCTTC	CASVPVGTFNYGYTF
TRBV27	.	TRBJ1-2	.	TGTGCCAGCAGTTGGGAGCCTGGGGATCCCTATGGCTACACCTTC	CASSWEPGDPYGYTF